This T cell receptor (beta chain) was captured in a study of early T cells in non-severe SARS-CoV-2 infection. General observations from the study: VDJdb-based annotation leaned toward anti-spike CD8 responses and missed private and CD4 specificities.

The CDR3 consists of 11 residues. Germline V gene sequence: CDR1 MDHEN, CDR2 SYDVKM. V lost 5 bases and J 6 bases, leaving 5 bases between the germline ends. This clonotype was recorded at least ten times. Its antigen remains unknown. A single record per CDR3 protein comes from TCRdb applying MiXCR to the 5' RACE reads. The sample holds approximately 56,000 distinct CDR3 sequences; roughly 11% are singletons and the top ten take roughly an eighth. Sample: whole blood. The receptor's source is an adult who was a healthcare worker with PCR-confirmed SARS-CoV-2 infection or an uninfected control (not recorded which). The chain couples TRBV28 to TRBJ1-5; TRBD1 might be the D (5 bases). The CDR3 nucleotides read TGTGCCAGCAGTGGGGGTCAGCCCCAGCATTTT. It encodes CASSGGQPQHF.